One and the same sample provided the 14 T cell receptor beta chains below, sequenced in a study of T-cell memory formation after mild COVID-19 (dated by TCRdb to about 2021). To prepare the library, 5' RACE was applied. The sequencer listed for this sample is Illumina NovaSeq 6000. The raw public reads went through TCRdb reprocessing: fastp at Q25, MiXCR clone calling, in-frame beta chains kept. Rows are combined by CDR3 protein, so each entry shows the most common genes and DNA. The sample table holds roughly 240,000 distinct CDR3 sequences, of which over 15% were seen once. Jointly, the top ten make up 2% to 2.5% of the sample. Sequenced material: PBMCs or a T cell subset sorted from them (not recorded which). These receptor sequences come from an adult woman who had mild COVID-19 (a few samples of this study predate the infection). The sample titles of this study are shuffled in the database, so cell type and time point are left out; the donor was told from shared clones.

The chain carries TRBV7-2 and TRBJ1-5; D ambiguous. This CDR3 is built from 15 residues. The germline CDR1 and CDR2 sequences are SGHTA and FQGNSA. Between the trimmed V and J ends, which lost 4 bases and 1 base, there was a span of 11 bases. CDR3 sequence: CASSYWGSSNQPQHF. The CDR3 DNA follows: TGTGCCAGCAGCTACTGGGGAAGCAGCAATCAGCCCCAGCATTTT.

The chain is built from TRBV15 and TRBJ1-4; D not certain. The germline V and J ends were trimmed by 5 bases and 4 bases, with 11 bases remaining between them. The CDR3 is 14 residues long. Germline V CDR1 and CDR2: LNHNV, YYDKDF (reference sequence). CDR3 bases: TGTGCCACCAGCTCCCCCTCCGGTAATGAAAAACTGTTTTTT. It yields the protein CATSSPSGNEKLFF. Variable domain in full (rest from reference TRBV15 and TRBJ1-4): DAMVIQNPRYQVTQFGKPVTLSCSQTLNHNVMYWYQQKSSQAPKLLFHYYDKDFNNEADTPDNFQSRRPNTSFCFLDIRSPGLGDTAMYLCATSSPSGNEKLFFGSGTQLSVL.

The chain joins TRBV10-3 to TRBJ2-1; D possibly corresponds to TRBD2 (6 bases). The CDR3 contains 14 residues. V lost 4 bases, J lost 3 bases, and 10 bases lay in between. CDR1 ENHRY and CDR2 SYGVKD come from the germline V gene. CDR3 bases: TGTGCCATCAGTGTGGAGGGATTCTACAATGAGCAGTTCTTC. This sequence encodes CAISVEGFYNEQFF.

The DNA for the CDR3 is TGTGCCAGCAGCTCCGCGCCCGGCGGTGGCGAGCAGTACTTC. Translated, it gives CASSSAPGGGEQYF. The chain couples TRBV7-6 to TRBJ2-7; unclear D gene. The CDR3 extends over 14 amino acids. The germline gives CDR1 SGHVS, CDR2 FNYEAQ. Deletions cut 4 bases from V and 6 bases from J, with 16 bases between.

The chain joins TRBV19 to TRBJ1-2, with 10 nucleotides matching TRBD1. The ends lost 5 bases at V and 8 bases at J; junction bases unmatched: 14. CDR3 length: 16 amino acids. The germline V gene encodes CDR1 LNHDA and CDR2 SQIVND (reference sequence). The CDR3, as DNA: TGTGCCAGTAGTCGAAAGGGGGACAGGGGAGTCTTGGGCTACACCTTC. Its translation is CASSRKGDRGVLGYTF.

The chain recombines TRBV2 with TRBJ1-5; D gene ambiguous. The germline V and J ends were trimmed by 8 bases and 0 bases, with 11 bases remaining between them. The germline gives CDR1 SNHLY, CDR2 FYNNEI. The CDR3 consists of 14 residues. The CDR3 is CASLAGYSNQPQHF. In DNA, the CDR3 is TGTGCCAGCCTGGCCGGGTATAGCAATCAGCCCCAGCATTTT.

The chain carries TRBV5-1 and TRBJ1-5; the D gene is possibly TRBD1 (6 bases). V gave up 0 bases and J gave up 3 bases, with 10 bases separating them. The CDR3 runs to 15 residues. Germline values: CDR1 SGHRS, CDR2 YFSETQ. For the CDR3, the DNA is TGCGCCAGCAGCTTGGGTGGACAGTACAATCAGCCCCAGCATTTT. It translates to CASSLGGQYNQPQHF.

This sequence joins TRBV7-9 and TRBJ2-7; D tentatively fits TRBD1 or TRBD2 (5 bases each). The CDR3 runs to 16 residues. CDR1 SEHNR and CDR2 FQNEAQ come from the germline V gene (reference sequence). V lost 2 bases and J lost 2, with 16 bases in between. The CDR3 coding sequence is TGTGCCAGCAGCTTAAGTACCGGGACGGCCACCTACGAGCAGTACTTC. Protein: CASSLSTGTATYEQYF.

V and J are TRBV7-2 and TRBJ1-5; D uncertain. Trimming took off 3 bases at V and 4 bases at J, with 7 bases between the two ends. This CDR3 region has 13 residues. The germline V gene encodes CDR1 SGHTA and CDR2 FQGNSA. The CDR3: CASSLGYNQPQHF. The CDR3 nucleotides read TGTGCCAGCAGCTTGGGGTATAATCAGCCCCAGCATTTT.

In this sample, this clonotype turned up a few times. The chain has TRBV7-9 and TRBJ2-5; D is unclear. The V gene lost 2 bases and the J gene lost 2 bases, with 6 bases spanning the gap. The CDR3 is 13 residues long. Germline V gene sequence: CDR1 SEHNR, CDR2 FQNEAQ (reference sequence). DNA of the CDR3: TGTGCCAGCAGCTTACCCCTACAAGAGACCCAGTACTTC. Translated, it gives CASSLPLQETQYF.

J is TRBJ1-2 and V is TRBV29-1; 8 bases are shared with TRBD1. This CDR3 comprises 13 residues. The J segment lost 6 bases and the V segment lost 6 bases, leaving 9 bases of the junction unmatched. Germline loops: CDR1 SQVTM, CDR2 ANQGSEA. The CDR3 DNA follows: TGCAGCGTAACCGACAGGGGTAGCAATGGCTACACCTTC. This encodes CSVTDRGSNGYTF.

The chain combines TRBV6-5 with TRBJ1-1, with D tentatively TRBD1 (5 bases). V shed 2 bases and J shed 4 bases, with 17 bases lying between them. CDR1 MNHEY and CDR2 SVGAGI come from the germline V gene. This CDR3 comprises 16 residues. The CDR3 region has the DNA TGTGCCAGCAGTTACACCGGGACGAGGGCAGTCACTGAAGCTTTCTTT. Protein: CASSYTGTRAVTEAFF.

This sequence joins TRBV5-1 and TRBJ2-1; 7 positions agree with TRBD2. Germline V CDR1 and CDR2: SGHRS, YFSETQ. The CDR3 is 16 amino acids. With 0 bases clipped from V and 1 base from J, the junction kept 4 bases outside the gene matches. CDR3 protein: CASSLVAGESYNEQFF. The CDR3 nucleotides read TGCGCCAGCAGCTTGGTGGCGGGGGAGTCCTACAATGAGCAGTTCTTC.

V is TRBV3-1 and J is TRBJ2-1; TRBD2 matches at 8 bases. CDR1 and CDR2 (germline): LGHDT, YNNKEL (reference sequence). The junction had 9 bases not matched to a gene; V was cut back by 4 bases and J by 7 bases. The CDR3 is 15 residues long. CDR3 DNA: TGTGCCAGCAGCCCTGGGACTAGGAGTGGGAATGAGCAGTTCTTC. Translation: CASSPGTRSGNEQFF.